This is a list of T cell receptor beta chains from one sample in a study of blood T cell repertoires in COVID-19. Here immunoSEQ multiplex PCR was the method, and the copy in TCRdb shows in-frame clones only, minus some. The sample consists of 250,000 to 300,000 clones, 85% to 90% of them appearing once. The specimen was peripheral blood. The source of these receptors is a woman aged 30 to 39 with COVID-19, enrolled during active disease. Both conserved end residues are part of each CDR3. The order of the fields is D gene, clone size, V gene, J gene, CDR3 protein, CDR3 DNA. The D gene is left open where the match is weak. Clone size is not always given. Where it is, it says once, few, many or a class for expanded clones.

>TRBD1|.|TRBV29-1|TRBJ1-2
CSVVRQGIYGYTF
TGCAGCGTTGTAAGACAGGGAATCTATGGCTACACCTTC
>.|.|TRBV7-3|TRBJ2-1
CASSLIDSGQYNEQFF
TGTGCCAGCAGCTTAATCGACAGCGGGCAATACAATGAGCAGTTCTTC
>.|.|TRBV11-2|TRBJ2-7
CASSPSGSALDEQYF
TGTGCCAGCAGCCCCTCAGGCAGTGCCTTGGACGAGCAGTACTTC
>.|once|TRBV7-2|TRBJ2-3
CASNLWGGGSDTQYF
TGTGCCAGCAATCTATGGGGCGGGGGCTCGGATACGCAGTATTTT
>.|.|TRBV5-1|TRBJ1-2
CASRRQESYGYTF
TGCGCCAGCAGACGACAGGAGTCCTATGGCTACACCTTC
>TRBD1|few|TRBV2|TRBJ1-5
CASRGQYNQPQHF
TGTGCCAGCAGGGGACAGTACAATCAGCCCCAGCATTTT
>.|.|TRBV30|TRBJ1-1
CAWNIGYTEAFF
TGTGCCTGGAACATCGGGTACACTGAAGCTTTCTTT
>.|once|TRBV11-3|TRBJ2-7
CASSFGFGEQYF
TGTGCCAGCAGCTTCGGGTTTGGGGAGCAGTACTTC
>TRBD2|.|TRBV7-9|TRBJ2-2
CASIPGRENQAGELFF
TGTGCCAGTATCCCGGGGCGGGAGAACCAGGCCGGGGAGCTGTTTTTT
>.|few|TRBV7-2|TRBJ1-1
CASSATAGRTEAFF
TGTGCCAGCAGCGCAACAGCGGGTAGGACTGAAGCTTTCTTT
>TRBD2|.|TRBV11-2|TRBJ2-7
CASSPRTSGIPYEQYF
TGTGCCAGCAGCCCTAGGACTAGCGGGATCCCCTACGAGCAGTACTTC
>TRBD1|.|TRBV7-9|TRBJ2-4
CASSSGQGVKLAKNIQYF
TGTGCCAGCAGCTCCGGACAGGGAGTTAAATTAGCCAAAAACATTCAGTACTTC
>TRBD2|.|TRBV5-1|TRBJ2-7
CASSFRTSGGLYEQYF
TGCGCCAGCAGCTTTCGGACTAGCGGGGGGTTATACGAGCAGTACTTC
>TRBD1|once|TRBV7-3|TRBJ1-1
CASSRSPGGTGAAEAFF
TGTGCCAGCAGCCGTTCCCCGGGCGGGACAGGGGCGGCTGAAGCTTTCTTT
>TRBD1|.|TRBV10-3|TRBJ1-4
CAISGQGAEKLFF
TGTGCCATCAGCGGACAGGGGGCCGAAAAACTGTTTTTT
>TRBD1|.|TRBV7-9|TRBJ2-5
CASSLSGTGRETQYF
TGTGCCAGCAGCCTCTCCGGGACAGGGCGGGAGACCCAGTACTTC
>.|.|TRBV6-2/TRBV6-3|TRBJ1-4
CASSRGGNEKLFF
TGTGCCAGCAGCAGGGGAGGTAATGAAAAACTGTTTTTT
>TRBD1|.|TRBV6-5|TRBJ1-6
CASGLQGAANSPLHF
TGTGCCAGCGGACTACAGGGGGCCGCTAATTCACCCCTCCACTTT
>.|.|TRBV29-1|TRBJ2-5
CSVEETGSLAETQYF
TGCAGCGTTGAAGAGACGGGGAGCTTGGCGGAGACCCAGTACTTC
>.|few|TRBV6-6|TRBJ1-3
CASSLFVSGNTIYF
TGTGCCAGCAGCCTCTTTGTCTCTGGAAACACCATATATTTT
>TRBD1|.|TRBV19|TRBJ2-2
CASRRQGRSGELFF
TGTGCCAGTAGACGACAGGGTAGGAGCGGGGAGCTGTTTTTT
>TRBD1|.|TRBV3-1/TRBV3-2|TRBJ1-1
CASSQGGGMAEAFF
TGTGCCAGCAGCCAAGGAGGGGGCATGGCCGAAGCTTTCTTT
>TRBD1|few|TRBV18|TRBJ1-4
CASLTLTGGVDEKLFF
TGTGCCAGCTTAACCCTGACAGGGGGCGTAGATGAAAAACTGTTTTTT
>.|once|TRBV28|TRBJ2-3
CASSLSSPPDTQYF
TGTGCCAGCAGTTTGAGCTCGCCACCAGATACGCAGTATTTT
>TRBD1|.|TRBV5-6|TRBJ1-5
CASSFRDRANQPQHF
TGTGCCAGCAGCTTCCGGGACAGGGCTAATCAGCCCCAGCATTTT
>.|.|TRBV28|TRBJ2-7
CASSETGSSYEQYF
TGTGCCAGCAGCGAGACGGGTAGCTCCTACGAGCAGTACTTC
>TRBD2|.|TRBV4-1|TRBJ2-1
CASSQELAIDEQFF
TGCGCCAGCAGCCAAGAACTAGCGATCGATGAGCAGTTCTTC
>.|.|TRBV29-1|TRBJ2-4
CSAGENIQYF
TGCAGCGCCGGGGAAAACATTCAGTACTTC
>TRBD1|.|TRBV28|TRBJ2-3
CASDEGAVSTDTQYF
TGTGCCAGCGACGAGGGGGCGGTTAGCACAGATACGCAGTATTTT
>.|few|TRBV7-9|TRBJ1-4
CASSGGNAANEKLFF
TGTGCCAGCAGTGGAGGGAATGCGGCTAATGAAAAACTGTTTTTT
>TRBD1|.|TRBV30|TRBJ2-3
CAWTRDSGDTQYF
TGTGCCTGGACCCGGGACAGTGGTGATACGCAGTATTTT
>TRBD1|.|TRBV4-2|TRBJ1-6
CASSQDLGTGVPLHF
TGTGCCAGCAGCCAAGATCTAGGGACAGGGGTCCCCCTCCACTTT
>TRBD1|.|TRBV6-4|TRBJ2-7
CASSNDRARYEQYF
TGTGCCAGCAGCAACGACAGGGCTAGGTACGAGCAGTACTTC
>TRBD1|.|TRBV7-9|TRBJ2-1
CASSLGTGGWNEQFF
TGTGCCAGCAGCCTCGGGACAGGGGGGTGGAATGAGCAGTTCTTC
>TRBD1|.|TRBV4-1|TRBJ2-7
CASSQEGQTYEQYF
TGCGCCAGCAGCCAAGAGGGACAGACCTACGAGCAGTACTTC
>TRBD2|.|TRBV5-6|TRBJ2-7
CASTGLAVSYEQYF
TGTGCCAGTACGGGACTAGCGGTTTCCTACGAGCAGTACTTC
>TRBD2|.|TRBV11-2|TRBJ2-7
CASSSRTSIPSYEQYF
TGTGCCAGCAGCTCCCGGACTAGTATCCCTTCCTACGAGCAGTACTTC
>TRBD1|.|TRBV11-3|TRBJ2-6
CASSSRQGDGANVLTF
TGTGCCAGCAGCTCCCGACAGGGCGACGGGGCCAACGTCCTGACTTTC
>.|.|TRBV24-1|TRBJ2-7
CATSARSSEDEQYF
TGTGCCACCAGTGCACGGAGCTCAGAGGACGAGCAGTACTTC
>TRBD2|.|TRBV7-2|TRBJ2-1
CASSLAPGTSGHEQFF
TGTGCCAGCAGCTTAGCCCCCGGGACTAGCGGGCATGAGCAGTTCTTC
>.|.|TRBV3-1/TRBV3-2|TRBJ1-2
CASSQVDGAEGYTF
TGTGCCAGCAGCCAAGTCGATGGGGCGGAGGGCTACACCTTC
>.|.|TRBV7-8|TRBJ1-6
CASSLSVGNSPLHF
TGTGCCAGCAGCCTTTCCGTCGGTAATTCACCCCTCCACTTT
>.|.|TRBV2|TRBJ2-1
CASSEGRVGRRATGSYNEQFF
TGTGCCAGCAGTGAAGGCCGGGTTGGCAGGAGGGCCACCGGCTCCTACAATGAGCAGTTCTTC
>TRBD1|.|TRBV20-1|TRBJ1-5
CSASVGTDYNQPQHF
TGCAGTGCTAGTGTAGGGACAGACTACAATCAGCCCCAGCATTTT
>TRBD1|.|TRBV7-9|TRBJ1-4
CASSLAGQGLFF
TGTGCCAGCAGCTTAGCGGGACAGGGCCTGTTTTTT
>.|.|TRBV6-5|TRBJ1-2
CASSYTAGTSNYGYTF
TGTGCCAGCAGTTACACCGCCGGGACATCTAACTATGGCTACACCTTC
>.|.|TRBV6-5|TRBJ1-1
CASNIYTEAFF
TGTGCCAGCAATATCTACACTGAAGCTTTCTTT
>.|.|TRBV19|TRBJ1-5
CASSITSRGPQHF
TGTGCCAGTAGTATAACATCACGGGGACCCCAGCATTTT
>.|.|TRBV11-2|TRBJ1-2
CASSLGGRAYGYTF
TGTGCCAGCAGCTTAGGAGGGAGGGCCTATGGCTACACCTTC
>TRBD1|.|TRBV29-1|TRBJ2-5
CSVAETGTFQETQYF
TGCAGCGTTGCCGAGACAGGGACGTTTCAAGAGACCCAGTACTTC
>.|.|TRBV3-1/TRBV3-2|TRBJ2-1
CASSQLGGNEQFF
TGTGCCAGCAGTCAACTTGGCGGCAATGAGCAGTTCTTC
>TRBD2|.|TRBV19|TRBJ2-1
CASSIDPREGKSEQFF
TGTGCCAGTAGTATAGACCCCCGGGAGGGCAAGAGTGAGCAGTTCTTC
>.|.|TRBV19|TRBJ2-2
CASSIIGRLNTGELFF
TGTGCCAGTAGTATTATAGGCAGACTGAACACCGGGGAGCTGTTTTTT
>.|.|TRBV7-2|TRBJ2-7
CASSLGSTAYEQYF
TGTGCCAGCAGCTTGGGTAGCACCGCCTACGAGCAGTACTTC
>.|.|TRBV6-1|TRBJ2-7
CASSEWTAPAPSSYEQYF
TGTGCCAGCAGTGAGTGGACAGCTCCGGCCCCCTCCTCCTACGAGCAGTACTTC
>TRBD1|.|TRBV2|TRBJ1-5
CASSEDRGRQPQHF
TGTGCCAGCAGTGAGGACAGGGGTCGACAGCCCCAGCATTTT
>TRBD2|.|TRBV13|TRBJ2-5
CASSVSGRSYQETQYF
TGTGCCAGCAGCGTTAGCGGGAGGTCTTACCAAGAGACCCAGTACTTC
>.|.|TRBV12-3/TRBV12-4|TRBJ2-1
CASSLPPIDEQFF
TGTGCCAGCAGTCTCCCTCCTATCGATGAGCAGTTCTTC
>.|.|TRBV6-2/TRBV6-3|TRBJ2-7
CASSPQGTGAEQYF
TGTGCCAGCAGCCCACAGGGGACTGGGGCCGAGCAGTACTTC
>TRBD1|once|TRBV14|TRBJ1-6
CASSRSGTGVGSPLHF
TGTGCCAGCAGCCGATCCGGGACAGGGGTGGGTTCACCCCTCCACTTT